Below are 22 T cell receptor beta chains sequenced from a single sample in a study of Graves' ophthalmopathy and Graves' hyperthyroidism. The study amplified TCR beta CDR3 regions using RNA transcripts. Second-round multiplex PCR came after first-round RT-PCR with HTBI primers. TCRdb reprocessed the multiplex PCR reads via MiXCR and lists one record per CDR3 protein. The data show approximately 150,000 distinct CDR3 sequences, around 39% seen once. Sequencing was carried out using peripheral blood. The receptors shown here come from a man aged 30 to 39 with Graves' ophthalmopathy.

The sample holds many counts of this clonotype. The genes are TRBV20-1 and TRBJ1-2; no clear D gene. This CDR3 comprises 14 residues. V was pared by 0 bases and J by 1 base, with 9 bases between. Germline CDR1 reads DFQATT; CDR2 reads SNEGSKA (reference sequence). The CDR3 here is CSARDGYSNYGYTF. The CDR3 DNA follows: TGCAGTGCTAGAGATGGTTACAGTAACTATGGCTACACCTTC.

The sample holds many counts of this clonotype. The V call is TRBV7-2, the J call TRBJ2-7, with unresolved D. Trimming took 2 bases from V and 0 from J, leaving 8 bases between them. Germline CDR1 reads SGHTA; CDR2 reads FQGNSA. The CDR3 covers 14 residues. CDR3 amino acids: CASSLSAYSYEQYF. In nucleotides, the CDR3 is TGTGCCAGCAGCTTAAGCGCATACTCCTACGAGCAGTACTTC.

The gene calls are TRBV6-2 or TRBV6-3 and TRBJ1-5; the match to TRBD1 covers 7 bases. The CDR3 has 14 amino acids. CDR1 is MNHEY and CDR2 is SVGEGT in the germline V gene. The V segment lost 5 bases and the J segment 4 bases; nucleotides outside the gene matches: 5. CDR3: CASSADRANQPQHF. In DNA form, the CDR3 reads TGTGCCAGCAGTGCCGACAGGGCTAATCAGCCCCAGCATTTT.

V gene TRBV9 combines with J gene TRBJ2-7; 7 bases are shared with TRBD2. CDR3 size: 14 residues. Trimming removed 0 bases from V and 5 bases from J; junction bases left unmatched: 5. Germline V lookup: CDR1 SGDLS, CDR2 YYNGEE. The CDR3 spells CASSVDGTTHEQYF. The CDR3 coding sequence is TGTGCCAGCAGCGTAGATGGGACTACCCACGAGCAGTACTTC.

The chain uses TRBV30 and TRBJ1-1; D is ambiguous. Between the trimmed V and J ends, which lost 0 bases and 6 bases, there was a span of 14 bases. CDR1 and CDR2 (germline): GTSNPN, SVGIG (reference sequence). The CDR3 totals 14 residues. This CDR3 reads CAWSVIGVRAEAFF. DNA for the CDR3: TGTGCCTGGAGTGTAATTGGGGTCAGAGCTGAAGCTTTCTTT. Full variable domain (missing parts from reference TRBV30 and TRBJ1-1): SQTIHQWPATLVQPVGSPLSLECTVEGTSNPNLYWYRQAAGRGLQLLFYSVGIGQISSEVPQNLSASRPQDRQFILSSKKLLLSDSGFYLCAWSVIGVRAEAFFGQGTRLTVV.

At least ten counts were recorded for this clonotype. The chain has TRBV30 and TRBJ1-1, with D tentatively TRBD1 (6 bases). The V end was cut by 4 bases, the J end by 5 bases, with 17 bases between. CDR1 GTSNPN and CDR2 SVGIG come from the germline V gene (reference sequence). CDR3 size: 14 residues. CDR3 loop: CAWKFWTDGTEAFF. The CDR3 coding sequence is TGTGCCTGGAAGTTTTGGACAGACGGGACTGAAGCTTTCTTT. The full variable domain, in which reference TRBV30 and TRBJ1-1 provide the parts outside the CDR3, is SQTIHQWPATLVQPVGSPLSLECTVEGTSNPNLYWYRQAAGRGLQLLFYSVGIGQISSEVPQNLSASRPQDRQFILSSKKLLLSDSGFYLCAWKFWTDGTEAFFGQGTRLTVV.

This clonotype occurred many times. This chain connects TRBV7-2 to TRBJ1-5; D is uncertain. The CDR3 is made up of 14 amino acids. The germline CDR1 and CDR2 sequences are SGHTA and FQGNSA. The germline V and J ends were trimmed by 1 base and 2 bases, with 6 bases remaining between them. This CDR3 is CASSLVEGNQPQHF. CDR3 DNA: TGTGCCAGCAGCTTAGTTGAGGGCAATCAGCCCCAGCATTTT. The full variable domain, completed using reference TRBV7-2 and TRBJ1-5, is GAGVSQSPSNKVTEKGKDVELRCDPISGHTALYWYRQSLGQGLEFLIYFQGNSAPDKSGLPSDRFSAERTGGSVSTLTIQRTQQEDSAVYLCASSLVEGNQPQHFGDGTRLSIL.

The chain joins TRBV12-3 or TRBV12-4 to TRBJ1-1; possibly TRBD1 for D (5 bases). The CDR3 is 15 amino acids. Trimming pared 11 bases from V and 7 bases from J, leaving 26 bases between. The CDR3 bases are TGTGCCCCCAGGGAGGAGCGGGGGTCGTTGATTGAAGCTTTCTTT. Protein: CAPREERGSLIEAFF.

The rearrangement joins TRBV6-2 or TRBV6-3 to TRBJ2-7, with a weak D call TRBD2 (5 bases). V lost 6 bases and J 11 bases, leaving 23 bases between the germline ends. From germline, CDR1 is MNHEY and CDR2 SVGEGT. CDR3 length: 14 amino acids. The CDR3 nucleotides are TGTGCCAGCAGCCATCGGGGTACGGTAGGGTTCGAGTACTTC. Translating gives CASSHRGTVGFEYF.

The chain joins TRBV6-5 to TRBJ1-6; D unresolved. Per the germline V gene, CDR1 is MNHEY and CDR2 is SVGAGI. The CDR3 length is 15 residues. Trimming pared 6 bases from V and 7 bases from J, leaving 16 bases between. The CDR3, as DNA: TGTGCCAGCAGAGACACGAGTCGGTGGAATTCACCCCTCCACTTT. It is translated as CASRDTSRWNSPLHF.

This clonotype was picked up many times. The chain joins TRBV12-3 or TRBV12-4 to TRBJ1-1, with a possible D match to TRBD1 (5 bases). Trimming pared 6 bases from V and 0 bases from J, leaving 11 bases between. This CDR3 contains 14 residues. DNA for the CDR3: TGTGCCAGCAGCCCAAGACAGATGAACACTGAAGCTTTCTTT. It encodes CASSPRQMNTEAFF.

This clonotype was observed many times. This chain links TRBV12-3 or TRBV12-4 with TRBJ1-2, with D perhaps matching TRBD1 (5 bases). This CDR3 contains 15 residues. Trimming stripped 6 bases from V and 8 bases from J, with 22 bases between. This CDR3 reads CASRKGMTEGAGYTF. The CDR3 DNA reads TGTGCCAGCAGAAAGGGGATGACGGAAGGTGCGGGCTACACCTTC.

V is TRBV2 and J is TRBJ1-5; no clear D. The V gene's germline CDR1 is SNHLY and CDR2 FYNNEI. The V end was cut by 4 bases, the J end by 8 bases, with 21 bases between. CDR3 length equals 16 residues. The CDR3 DNA sequence: TGTGCCAGCAGTGTACTGAAAAGTGTGGGATTCAAGCCCCAGCATTTT. Translated, it gives CASSVLKSVGFKPQHF.

In its sample, this clonotype was seen once. The chain links TRBV27 to TRBJ2-4; tentative D call: TRBD2 (5 bases). CDR1 and CDR2 from the germline V gene are MNHEY and SMNVEV (reference sequence). The CDR3 sequence is 15 residues long. Trimming stripped 6 bases from V and 0 bases from J, with 12 bases between. DNA of the CDR3: TGTGCCAGCAGCAGCCTCGGGGTAGCCAAAAACATTCAGTACTTC. Its protein is CASSSLGVAKNIQYF.

In this sample, this clonotype turned up many times. The rearrangement uses TRBV28 and TRBJ1-1; unclear D gene. V lost 5 bases and J 1 base, leaving 14 bases between the germline ends. CDR3 length: 15 residues. In germline, CDR1 is MDHEN, CDR2 SYDVKM. The CDR3 protein is CASSTRAHWNTEAFF. The CDR3 region has the DNA TGTGCCAGCAGTACCAGAGCTCATTGGAACACTGAAGCTTTCTTT.

There are a few counts of this clonotype. The CDR3: CASSLVASNIQYF. The CDR3, as DNA: TGTGCCAGCAGTTTAGTCGCCAGTAACATTCAGTACTTC. The chain is built from TRBV12-3 or TRBV12-4 and TRBJ2-4; no clear D gene. This CDR3 comprises 13 residues. V lost 1 base, J lost 7 bases, and 8 bases lay in between.

The chain couples TRBV6-2 or TRBV6-3 to TRBJ2-7, with TRBD2 matching 10 bases. Unmatched junction bases numbered 10, after V lost 8 bases and J lost 6 bases. The CDR3 covers 14 residues. Germline CDR1 MNHEY, CDR2 SVGEGT. This chain's CDR3 is CASGTTSGSGEQYF. CDR3 DNA sequence: TGTGCCAGCGGGACGACTAGCGGGTCGGGCGAGCAGTACTTC.

This clonotype has a count of ten or more. This chain links TRBV5-1 with TRBJ2-2, with a tentative D call TRBD2 (6 bases). The CDR3 spans 16 residues. Looked up from germline, CDR1 is SGHRS and CDR2 is YFSETQ. Deletions cut 0 bases from V and 5 bases from J, with 14 bases between. CDR3 DNA sequence: TGCGCCAGCAGCTTGGCGGGAGACTTTGAAACCGGGGAGCTGTTTTTT. Translation: CASSLAGDFETGELFF.

The chain joins TRBV14 to TRBJ2-7, with 10 positions matching TRBD2. The CDR3 contains 15 residues. The trim removed 4 bases at V and 3 bases at J, leaving 6 bases unmatched. Germline V CDR1 and CDR2: SGHDN, FVKESK. The CDR3: CASSPGLAVNYEQYF. In DNA form, the CDR3 reads TGTGCCAGCAGCCCCGGACTAGCGGTGAACTACGAGCAGTACTTC.

The table lists this clonotype with many counts. This rearrangement joins TRBV20-1 to TRBJ2-5; the D is unclear. Germline CDR1 reads DFQATT; CDR2 reads SNEGSKA (reference sequence). The germline V and J ends were trimmed by 3 bases and 5 bases, with 4 bases remaining between them. The CDR3 loop spans 10 amino acids. The CDR3 reads CSASSETQYF. The CDR3 DNA sequence: TGCAGTGCTAGTTCGGAGACCCAGTACTTC.

The V gene is TRBV30, the J gene TRBJ1-1; no definite D call. The CDR3 is made up of 12 amino acids. Germline CDR1 reads GTSNPN; CDR2 reads SVGIG (reference sequence). V was pared by 2 bases and J by 7 bases, with 11 bases between. The DNA of the CDR3 is TGTGCCTGGAGTCCTGGGCCTCGTGAAGCTTTCTTT. Translated: CAWSPGPREAFF.

This clonotype was observed at least ten times. This chain joins TRBV4-3 and TRBJ2-2, with a tentative D call TRBD2 (6 bases). Germline V lookup: CDR1 LGHNA, CDR2 YSLEER. The CDR3 contains 14 residues. Trimming removed 4 bases at V and 4 bases at J, with 10 bases between. The CDR3 DNA reads as TGCGCCAGCAGCCTGACAGCGGGCACCGGGGAGCTGTTTTTT. Its translation: CASSLTAGTGELFF.